A selection of T cell receptor beta chains follows, all from one sample in a study of T cell responses to AZD1222 COVID-19 vaccine. Using immunoSEQ multiplex PCR, the repertoire was profiled, and TCRdb retains in-frame clones only, with some absent. The data contain approximately 120,000 clones, roughly 90% of them seen just once; the ten biggest clones take up 9.5% to 15%. The sample consisted of peripheral blood, taken on day 0 of MenACWY control vaccination. These receptors were obtained from an adult in good health. Each CDR3 is given with its conserved first and last residue. The size field is filled for only some rows; it gives once, few, many or a size class.

size | V | CDR3
- | TRBV4-2 | CASSQDLGTGRNEKLFF
- | TRBV28 | CASSLSAAKSTDTQYF
- | TRBV15 | CATSRERGNGWTLHF
once | TRBV19 | CASYPRTAPSNQPQHF
- | TRBV5-4 | CASSLGGERTNEKLFF
- | TRBV5-1 | CASSSGRVDYGYTF
- | TRBV6-2/TRBV6-3 | CASSYRAGARGYTF
few | TRBV11-1 | CASSLDFTGAGGYTF
- | TRBV7-6 | CASSLAAGGYDEQYF
- | TRBV24-1 | CATSDSGLAGKLEQYF
- | TRBV3-1/TRBV3-2 | CASSHTGRGDEQYF
once | TRBV5-1 | CASSLTGTYEQYF
- | TRBV6-2/TRBV6-3 | CASSYFRATGELFF
- | TRBV28 | CASGIGTGSYEQYF
- | TRBV4-1 | CASSQQGHLDNEQFF
- | TRBV7-2 | CASSFMGGSVNEQFF
- | TRBV11-3 | CASSTAGDYKNNEQFF
few | TRBV29-1 | CSVDEPSGANVLTF
- | TRBV30 | CAWSVNGYGYTF
- | TRBV27 | CASGSGPSPATQHF
- | TRBV6-2/TRBV6-3 | CASSILGEGRNTGELFF
- | TRBV5-4 | CASSSQSYGYTF
- | TRBV27 | CASASSYEQYF
- | TRBV6-6 | CASTLRAGSLGSPLHF
- | TRBV5-1 | CASSLDGGANVLTF
few | TRBV7-2 | CASSLAWGPLYGYTF
- | TRBV5-4 | CASSPPNSPLHF
- | TRBV7-2 | CASSLVGDSSYNEQFF
- | TRBV30 | CAWRGSGGTDTQYF
- | TRBV5-1 | CASRVRTEAYGYTF
- | TRBV18 | CASSQGPTAGELFF
- | TRBV29-1 | CSVAGTENTEAFF
- | TRBV28 | CASSPGTRYQPQHF
few | TRBV10-2 | CASSESTLADLSYEQYF
- | TRBV30 | CAWSRSGNTIYF
- | TRBV18 | CASSPGQGPNAEAFF
few | TRBV5-6 | CASSLAALLRKGYTF
- | TRBV11-3 | CASSLVWGREQFF
- | TRBV7-9 | CASSLPHRVSEKLFF
- | TRBV19 | CASRTLAGAYGYTF
- | TRBV2 | CASSPEGQGSTDTQYF
- | TRBV5-6 | CASSPGPAYEQYF
- | TRBV6-5 | CASSYGTGEKLFF
- | TRBV6-6 | CASSYRLEIGEKLFF
- | TRBV7-8 | CASSAGTGTDTQYF
medium-sized | TRBV14 | CASSPGQGLLGEAFF
- | TRBV2 | CASSEQGETQYF
- | TRBV3-1/TRBV3-2 | CASSPRTSGGFQETQYF
- | TRBV19 | CASSISYGGGNQPQHF
- | TRBV5-4 | CASSPTGSPYNEQFF
- | TRBV28 | CASSYRDRAPYEQYF
- | TRBV7-8 | CASSINTDRRISYEQYF
- | TRBV4-2 | CASSQDPTLDTEAFF
- | TRBV6-4 | CAGNEETFF
- | TRBV30 | CAWGLVSYEQYF
- | TRBV5-6 | CASSPRTAQYNNEQFF
- | TRBV7-6 | CASSQLTYSGGAGELFF
once | TRBV27 | CASSSPRLGRLDEGYTF
- | TRBV19 | CASSIPSRFYTF